One and the same sample provided the 15 T cell receptor beta chains below, sequenced in a study of type 1 regulatory T cells. These receptors are not linked to any known antigen. Via MiXCR, TCRdb re-called the reads, giving one row per CDR3 protein. The top ten clones hold 4.8% of a sample with under 30,000 distinct CDR3 sequences, around 43% of them seen once. What was sequenced was cultured T cells, either the whole culture or a sorted T cell fraction (not recorded which). The receptors were sampled from a human donor in good health.

This clonotype has a handful of counts. This chain's CDR3 is CASSYRGRVPDTQYF. CDR3 bases: TGTGCCAGCAGCTACAGGGGGCGCGTCCCAGATACGCAGTATTTT. The chain couples TRBV7-9 to TRBJ2-3, with 9 bases aligning to TRBD1. J gave up 4 bases and V 4 bases, and 6 bases lay outside the gene matches. The CDR3 is 15 amino acids. Germline CDR1 reads SEHNR; CDR2 reads FQNEAQ (reference sequence).

The chain has TRBV19 and TRBJ1-5; perhaps TRBD1 as D (6 bases). The germline V and J ends were trimmed by 8 bases and 5 bases, with 25 bases remaining between them. The CDR3 loop spans 17 amino acids. From germline, CDR1 is LNHDA and CDR2 SQIVND (reference sequence). The CDR3 is CASPISELRGGHQPQHF. The CDR3 region has the DNA TGTGCCAGTCCCATCTCCGAGCTCAGGGGTGGGCATCAGCCCCAGCATTTT.

This clonotype has a handful of counts. The genes are TRBV12-3 or TRBV12-4 and TRBJ2-5; D is ambiguous. V gave up 5 bases and J gave up 0 bases, with 13 bases separating them. The CDR3 loop spans 15 amino acids. CDR3 sequence reads: CASSHGRMYQETQYF. DNA of the CDR3: TGTGCCAGCAGTCACGGACGGATGTACCAAGAGACCCAGTACTTC.

In this sample, this clonotype is medium-sized. The rearrangement joins TRBV2 to TRBJ1-6; 8 bases agree with TRBD1. Trimming removed 10 bases from V and 9 bases from J; junction bases left unmatched: 11. CDR1 is SNHLY and CDR2 is FYNNEI in the germline V gene. CDR3 size: 14 residues. The CDR3 coding sequence is TGTGCCAACTCCAGGGGGCTTGGGTTTTCACCCCTCCACTTT. Protein: CANSRGLGFSPLHF. The full variable domain, with the rest looked up from reference TRBV2 and TRBJ1-6, is EPEVTQTPSHQVTQMGQEVILRCVPISNHLYFYWYRQILGQKVEFLVSFYNNEISEKSEIFDDQFSVERPDGSNFTLKIRSTKLEDSAMYFCANSRGLGFSPLHFGNGTRLTVT.

The chain couples TRBV7-9 to TRBJ1-2; D may be TRBD1 (6 bases). Germline CDR1 is SEHNR and CDR2 is FQNEAQ (reference sequence). The CDR3 totals 16 residues. V lost 2 bases and J 6 bases, leaving 19 bases between the germline ends. CDR3 DNA: TGTGCCAGCAGCTTACGTGGCAGGGGCTTGCAAGATGGCTACACCTTC. Encoded protein: CASSLRGRGLQDGYTF.

This clonotype was observed a handful of times. The rearrangement links TRBV18 to TRBJ1-5; TRBD1 might be the D (5 bases). The germline V and J ends were trimmed by 4 bases and 1 base, with 17 bases remaining between them. In germline, CDR1 is KGHSH, CDR2 LQKENI. This CDR3 is built from 17 residues. CDR3 DNA sequence: TGTGCCAGCTCACGCTACCCCTGGGGCGGAAGCAATCAGCCCCAGCATTTT. Translated, it gives CASSRYPWGGSNQPQHF.

This clonotype showed up just a few times. The chain combines TRBV4-2 with TRBJ1-2, with D maybe TRBD1 (6 bases). V lost 4 bases and J 4 bases, leaving 19 bases between the germline ends. CDR1 is LGHNA, CDR2 YNFKEQ, per germline. CDR3 size: 16 residues. The CDR3 DNA reads TGTGCCAGCAGCCCCGAGACAGGCTCTATTTCCTATGGCTACACCTTC. This gives the protein CASSPETGSISYGYTF.

This chain links TRBV12-5 with TRBJ1-2; TRBD1 matches at 7 bases. This CDR3 contains 14 residues. CDR1 is LGHNT and CDR2 is FRNRAP in the germline V gene. Losses at the gene ends were 4 bases for V and 1 base for J; bases not matched to a gene: 3. The CDR3 DNA sequence: TGTGCTAGTGGTTCAGGGGGTATTAACTATGGCTACACCTTC. Its protein is CASGSGGINYGYTF.

This clonotype was seen only once. This chain connects TRBV6-6 to TRBJ2-4, with D hard to call. From germline, CDR1 is MNHNY and CDR2 SVGAGI (reference sequence). Trimming pared 6 bases from V and 3 bases from J, leaving 9 bases between. This CDR3 is built from 13 residues. DNA for the CDR3: TGTGCCAGCAGACAGATTCTCAAAAACATTCAGTACTTC. Protein: CASRQILKNIQYF.

This clonotype has just a few counts. The chain employs TRBV5-4 and TRBJ2-5; no clear D. Germline loops: CDR1 SGHNT, CDR2 YYREEE (reference sequence). V shed 2 bases and J shed 5 bases, with 10 bases lying between them. This CDR3 spans 13 amino acids. The CDR3 nucleotides read TGTGCCAGCAGCTTAGGTCACGAGGAGACCCAGTACTTC. This codes for CASSLGHEETQYF.

The chain joins TRBV6-6 to TRBJ2-5, with D perhaps TRBD1 (6 bases). This CDR3 is built from 14 residues. V was cut by 7 bases and J by 0 bases, with 12 bases left in between. Per germline, CDR1 MNHNY and CDR2 SVGAGI (reference sequence). The CDR3 bases are TGTGCCAGCAACCTGGACAGCTACCAAGAGACCCAGTACTTC. Translated, it gives CASNLDSYQETQYF.

This clonotype occurred many times. The gene calls are TRBV7-9 and TRBJ2-7, with TRBD1 identical over 8 bases. The CDR3 contains 15 residues. Per the germline V gene, CDR1 is SEHNR and CDR2 is FQNEAQ (reference sequence). The J segment lost 3 bases and the V segment lost 5 bases, leaving 9 bases of the junction unmatched. Here the CDR3 DNA reads TGTGCCAGCAGCCCAACAGGGGGTTGGGTCTACGAGCAGTACTTC. Amino acids: CASSPTGGWVYEQYF.

This clonotype was counted between two and nine times. J is TRBJ1-6 and V is TRBV12-3 or TRBV12-4; maybe TRBD1 (5 bases). The V and J ends lost 5 bases and 4 bases respectively, with 15 bases between them. The CDR3 has 16 residues. This chain's CDR3 is CASSDDNRGYNSPLHF. The CDR3, as DNA: TGTGCCAGCAGTGATGACAACCGGGGGTATAATTCACCCCTCCACTTT.

CDR3 sequence reads: CSARLTGALTGELFF. The CDR3 nucleotides read TGCAGTGCTAGATTGACAGGGGCTCTCACCGGGGAGCTGTTTTTT. V and J are TRBV20-1 and TRBJ2-2; 8 positions agree with TRBD1. There are 15 residues in the CDR3. Per germline, CDR1 DFQATT and CDR2 SNEGSKA (reference sequence). V shed 2 bases, J shed 4 bases, and the junction held 6 bases outside the gene matches.

The J gene is TRBJ2-1, the V gene TRBV3-2. TRBV3-2 is assigned pseudogene status. The CDR3 spans 13 residues. CDR3 protein: CASSPLGNNEQFF. As DNA, the CDR3 is TGTGCCAGCAGCCCATTAGGGAACAATGAGCAGTTCTTC.